This T cell receptor (beta chain) is from a study of cytomegalovirus exposure and HLA in healthy donors. Study context: HLA-typed donors contributed around 88 million unique TCRs, which were held in an early data release. Study conclusions and caveats: Sequencing likely caused a cluster of highly shared sequence variants. Per published reports, the classifier diagnosed cytomegalovirus status with high specificity and sensitivity.

This PCR relied on a set of 60 Vbeta primers and 13 Jbeta primers. Clones were sequenced by immunoSEQ multiplex PCR, and TCRdb holds only the in-frame ones, with some missing. The sample includes about 190,000 clones, 79% of them seen just once. CDR1 SNHLY and CDR2 FYNNEI come from the germline V gene. V gave up 8 bases and J gave up 10 bases; unmatched junction bases: 8. The CDR3 totals 14 residues. Worth noting for this clone: Its antigen is currently unknown.

This sequence originates from a woman aged 18 to 35 in good health and CMV-seronegative. Sequenced input: PBMCs. The genes are TRBV2 and TRBJ1-6; TRBD1 aligns across 10 bases. This chain's CDR3 is CASPGDRGGSPLHF. CDR3 nucleotide sequence: TGTGCCAGCCCCGGGGACAGGGGTGGATCACCCCTCCACTTT.